This entry describes one T cell receptor (beta chain). Its matching antigen is unknown. Other DNA sequences in this specimen translate into the identical CDR3. There are 16 residues in the CDR3. With 2 bases clipped from V and 5 bases from J, the junction kept 3 bases outside the gene matches. Germline CDR1 MNHEY, CDR2 SVGAGI. The repertoire was sequenced with immunoSEQ multiplex PCR; TCRdb's copy has only in-frame clones and lacks some. The profile shows around 1,900,000 clones, around 93% of them singletons. Naivety among CD8 cells was defined by CD45RO negativity and positive CCR7 selection, thereby excluding terminally differentiated effector memory CD45RA+ cells. The sample belongs to a study of shared clonotypes between healthy human individuals. At the level of the study: Contributing individuals were two females and a few males aged 18 to 49.

Notes on the study in general: Unshared clonotypes carried lower generation probabilities than those common to all four donors. Shared clonotypes: about 4.6% naive CD4, around 4% naive CD8, 2.3% memory CD4, over 0.3% memory CD8. Memory subsets had estimated richness that was generally smaller than that of naive subsets.

The gene calls are TRBV6-5 and TRBJ2-5; 15 bases match TRBD2. The specimen was naive CD8+ T cells from PBMCs. The TCR was taken from a young man in good health. Some clones in this sample may be carry-over from other donors' samples. The CDR3 region is CASSYGLAGGPETQYF. The CDR3 DNA follows: TGTGCCAGCAGTTACGGACTAGCGGGAGGGCCTGAGACCCAGTACTTC.